The 19 T cell receptor beta chains below were found in one sample sequenced in a study of blood T cells in healthy people across ages. Alongside a J-beta primer mix, a sample-barcoded 5' primer served in a second PCR lasting 7 to 11 cycles. TCRdb processed the 5' RACE reads anew with MiXCR; each CDR3 protein has one entry. There are 650,000 to 700,000 distinct CDR3 sequences in the sample; approximately 52% occur only once, and about 13% lies in the top ten. Sequences were obtained from blood. The receptors were sampled from an elderly woman in good health.

This sequence joins TRBV7-9 and TRBJ2-5; 9 bases fit TRBD1. The J call could be wrong; TRBJ2-7 is a better fit for the DNA end. Germline V gives CDR1 SEHNR, CDR2 FQNEAQ (reference sequence). CDR3 length: 15 residues. The DNA of the CDR3 is TGTGCCAGCAGTTTAACCGGGACAGGGCTCCACGAGCAGTACTTC. Translated: CASSLTGTGLHEQYF.

The table lists this clonotype with many counts. The rearrangement links TRBV21-1 to TRBJ2-3; TRBD1 is taken as the D call from the table, unchecked against the DNA. TRBV21-1 has pseudogene status. CDR3 length equals 15 residues. The chain's CDR3 is CASPEGQGRPGTQYF. The CDR3 DNA is TGTGCCAGCCCCGAGGGACAGGGAAGGCCTGGTACGCAGTATTTT.

The genes are TRBV20-1 and TRBJ1-1, with D possibly TRBD1 on 6 matching bases. The germline V and J ends were trimmed by 2 bases and 0 bases, with 13 bases remaining between them. The CDR3 sequence is 15 residues long. From germline, CDR1 is DFQATT and CDR2 SNEGSKA (reference sequence). The CDR3 sequence is CSARQGNLMNTEAFF. Written as DNA, the CDR3 is TGCAGTGCTAGACAGGGGAACCTTATGAACACTGAAGCTTTCTTT.

This clonotype was counted a few times. The chain employs TRBV18 and TRBJ1-1; D is uncertain. The length of the CDR3 is 14 residues. Trimming took 3 bases from V and 4 from J, leaving 12 bases between them. The germline CDR1 and CDR2 sequences are KGHSH and LQKENI. CDR3 DNA: TGTGCCAGCTCACCGGCAGGATCGGTCACTGAAGCTTTCTTT. Translating it yields CASSPAGSVTEAFF.

As for this clonotype: It may be a read error: a sequence one base away is much more abundant. J is TRBJ2-3 and V is TRBV5-1; 8 nucleotides match TRBD2. The CDR3 sequence is 16 residues long. The ends lost 5 bases at V and 0 bases at J; junction bases unmatched: 8. In germline, CDR1 is SGHRS, CDR2 YFSETQ. The CDR3 here is CASSYAGGASTDTQYF. CDR3 sequence (DNA): TGCGCCAGCAGTTATGCCGGGGGGGCTAGCACAGATACGCAGTATTTT.

CDR3 DNA: TGTGCCAGCAGTTTATCGGGGGGGATCCCCGACTATGGCTACACCTTC. Protein sequence: CASSLSGGIPDYGYTF. V is TRBV27 and J is TRBJ1-2, with D perhaps TRBD1 (5 bases). The germline CDR1 and CDR2 sequences are MNHEY and SMNVEV (reference sequence). This CDR3 contains 16 residues. V was cut by 0 bases and J by 3 bases, with 14 bases left in between.

The chain employs TRBV10-3 and TRBJ1-1, with D perhaps TRBD1 (6 bases). Germline V gives CDR1 ENHRY, CDR2 SYGVKD. V was cut by 4 bases and J by 1 base, with 13 bases left in between. The CDR3 contains 15 residues. This CDR3 is CAISVGGGGNTEAFF. For the CDR3, the DNA is TGTGCCATCAGTGTCGGAGGGGGTGGGAACACTGAAGCTTTCTTT.

The chain employs TRBV7-2 and TRBJ1-2; D unclear. CDR3 length equals 14 residues. The germline V gene encodes CDR1 SGHTA and CDR2 FQGNSA. Trimming removed 5 bases from V and 6 bases from J, with 16 bases in between. The CDR3 sequence: CASSPPTMRDGYTF. CDR3 nucleotides: TGTGCCAGCAGCCCCCCCACAATGAGAGATGGCTACACCTTC.

DNA of the CDR3: TGCAGCGTTGACAGGGGATTCGGCCAAGAGACCCAGTACTTC. Encoded protein: CSVDRGFGQETQYF. The rearrangement uses TRBV29-1 and TRBJ2-5, with D maybe TRBD1 (6 bases). CDR3 size: 14 residues. Per the germline V gene, CDR1 is SQVTM and CDR2 is ANQGSEA. The V end lost 3 bases, the J end lost 1 base, and 12 bases lay between the germline ends.

This sequence joins TRBV7-2 and TRBJ2-3, with D perhaps TRBD1 (6 bases). Germline V CDR1 and CDR2: SGHTA, FQGNSA. This CDR3 is built from 15 residues. Deletions cut 5 bases from V and 1 base from J, with 13 bases between. CDR3 region: CASSPDAGGTDTQYF. CDR3 nucleotides: TGTGCCAGCAGCCCAGATGCAGGGGGCACAGATACGCAGTATTTT.

Concerning this clonotype: A read error may be the cause here, since a much bigger clone is one base away. This chain links TRBV7-2 with TRBJ2-4; 7 bases align to TRBD1. The CDR3 is 16 residues long. The germline gives CDR1 SGHTA, CDR2 FQGNSA. The CDR3 DNA sequence: TGTGCCGGCAGACTGTCAGGGGGTCTTGCCAAAAACATTCAGTACTTC. Amino acid sequence: CAGRLSGGLAKNIQYF.

This clonotype occurred once. Since a much larger clone is just one base distant, this may be a read error. The chain has TRBV7-9 and TRBJ2-7; no clear D gene. Germline V lookup: CDR1 SEHNR, CDR2 FQNEAQ (reference sequence). This CDR3 has 11 amino acids. Here the CDR3 reads CAGSSELPQYF. In nucleotides, the CDR3 is TGTGCCGGCAGCTCAGAGCTTCCCCAGTACTTC.

This clonotype was counted between two and nine times. The genes are TRBV7-2 and TRBJ2-5; TRBD2 matches 10 bases. The CDR3 extends over 16 amino acids. V lost 5 bases and J lost 3; bases outside the gene matches: 9. Germline CDR1 is SGHTA and CDR2 is FQGNSA. The CDR3 nucleotides read TGTGCCAGCAGCGTCATATCTAGCGGGGGCAAAGAGACCCAGTACTTC. Translated, it gives CASSVISSGGKETQYF.

Comments on this clonotype: This clone may be a read error of a much larger clone one base away. This chain links TRBV25-1 with TRBJ2-1; 10 bases map to TRBD1. The CDR3 has 15 residues. Germline CDR1 reads MGHDK; CDR2 reads SYGVNS. The CDR3, as DNA: TGTGCCGGCAGTCTGGGACAGGGGAAGATCGATGAGCAGTTCTTC. It yields the protein CAGSLGQGKIDEQFF.

With regard to this clonotype: A much larger clone is a single base away; this may be a read error. V is TRBV24-1 and J is TRBJ2-1; 9 bases match TRBD1. Germline values: CDR1 KGHDR, CDR2 SFDVKD. This CDR3 has 14 residues. As DNA, the CDR3 is TGTACCACCGAGAGTCCGGGACAGGGCAATGAGCAGTTCTTC. Protein: CTTESPGQGNEQFF.

This clonotype turned up a few times. The chain has TRBV12-3 or TRBV12-4 and TRBJ2-3, with D uncertain. This CDR3 has 12 residues. Deletions cut 7 bases from V and 2 bases from J, with 7 bases between. CDR3 amino acids: CASTPYTDTQYF. CDR3 sequence (DNA): TGTGCCAGCACCCCGTACACAGATACGCAGTATTTT.

As to this clonotype: It may be a read error: a sequence one base away is much more abundant. The rearrangement links TRBV4-1 to TRBJ2-1; D not certain. CDR1 and CDR2 (germline): MGHRA, YSYEKL. The CDR3 spans 12 residues. V lost 2 bases and J lost 10, with 9 bases in between. The CDR3 loop reads CASSQRDGEQFF. DNA of the CDR3: TGCGCCAGCAGCCAAAGGGATGGGGAGCAGTTCTTC.

This clonotype occurred once. V and J are TRBV20-1 and TRBJ2-7; no clear D gene. The germline V and J ends were trimmed by 4 bases and 0 bases, with 10 bases remaining between them. The CDR3 length is 13 residues. In germline, CDR1 is DFQATT, CDR2 SNEGSKA (reference sequence). The CDR3 region has the DNA TGCAGTGCTATTTTGGGGTTCTCCTACGAGCAGTACTTC. This sequence encodes CSAILGFSYEQYF.

This clonotype is a singleton in its sample. The rearrangement links TRBV10-3 to TRBJ2-2; D call uncertain. The CDR3 covers 11 residues. Germline V gives CDR1 ENHRY, CDR2 SYGVKD. V lost 7 bases to trimming and J lost 6 bases, with 6 bases between them. The CDR3 loop is CAITLAGELFF. CDR3 sequence (DNA): TGTGCCATCACTTTAGCCGGGGAGCTGTTTTTT.